Listed below are T cell receptor beta chains from one sample, sequenced in a study of cytomegalovirus exposure and HLA in healthy donors. Some clones are missing from TCRdb's copy, which holds only in-frame ones; the method was immunoSEQ multiplex PCR. The sample comprises 150,000 to 200,000 clones, 60% to 80% of which are singletons, and roughly 4.5% rests with the top ten. Sequencing was done on a sample of PBMCs. Receptor source: a man aged 18 to 29 in good health and CMV-seropositive. The CDR3 runs from the conserved cysteine through the conserved F or W. The D gene is left open where the match is weak. Only some rows state a clone size, as once, few, many or a class for expanded clones.

once	TRBV27	-	TRBJ1-1	TGTGCCAGCAGTTCCTCCCGGGGGACTGAAGCTTTCTTT	CASSSSRGTEAFF
few	TRBV5-1	-	TRBJ1-1	TGCGCCAGCAGCTTGGGACAGAGAAACACTGAAGCTTTCTTT	CASSLGQRNTEAFF
once	TRBV7-6	-	TRBJ1-5	TGTGCCAGCAGCTTAACAGATAATCCCAATCAGCCCCAGCATTTT	CASSLTDNPNQPQHF
-	TRBV9	-	TRBJ1-1	TGTGCCAGCAGTACTAGGGGGGGAGCCAACACTGAAGCTTTCTTT	CASSTRGGANTEAFF
-	TRBV18	-	TRBJ1-1	TGTGCCAGCTCACCACCGGGAGGATACACTGAAGCTTTCTTT	CASSPPGGYTEAFF
-	TRBV5-1	TRBD2	TRBJ2-1	TGCGCCAGCAGCTTGGCCGCTAGCGGAACCCACAATGAGCAGTTCTTC	CASSLAASGTHNEQFF
few	TRBV10-3	-	TRBJ1-1	TGTGCCATTTCAATGAACACTGAAGCTTTCTTT	CAISMNTEAFF
few	TRBV13	-	TRBJ1-1	TGTGCCAGCAGCTTAGATCTGTCTAACACTGAAGCTTTCTTT	CASSLDLSNTEAFF
-	TRBV15	-	TRBJ2-2	TGTGCCACCAGCAAAGAGGCGGACACCGGGGAGCTGTTTTTT	CATSKEADTGELFF
-	TRBV4-1	-	TRBJ1-5	TGCGCCAGCAGCCAAGGGGGGGGCGAGCAGCCCCAGCATTTT	CASSQGGGEQPQHF
-	TRBV2	TRBD1	TRBJ1-4	TGTGCCAGCAGTCGGACAGGCGGCGAGAATGAAAAACTGTTTTTT	CASSRTGGENEKLFF
-	TRBV6-5	-	TRBJ2-3	TGTGCCAGCAGTTCCCGCGAGGGTCGGGCTACGCAGTATTTT	CASSSREGRATQYF
-	TRBV7-9	-	TRBJ1-2	TGTGCCAGCAGCCAACAGAAAAGATATGGCTACACCTTC	CASSQQKRYGYTF
-	TRBV29-1	TRBD2	TRBJ2-1	TGCAGCGTTGAAGTAGGTAGCGGGGGGACCAATGAGCAGTTCTTC	CSVEVGSGGTNEQFF
-	TRBV7-8	-	TRBJ1-3	TGTGCCAGCAGCTTAGGCCGGGAGCTATATTTT	CASSLGRELYF
-	TRBV28	-	TRBJ1-1	TGTGCCAGCACCCTACGAACGGGATTAAAAAACACTGAAGCTTTCTTT	CASTLRTGLKNTEAFF
-	TRBV30	TRBD1	TRBJ1-2	TGTGCCTGGAGTGCCAACAGGGGGACCTATGGCTACACCTTC	CAWSANRGTYGYTF
-	TRBV27	-	TRBJ2-1	TGTGCCAGCAGTTTATCGAGGGATGAGCAGTTCTTC	CASSLSRDEQFF
-	TRBV7-9	TRBD1	TRBJ1-2	TGTGCCAGCAGCTTAACTGGACAGGGCATCTATGGCTACACCTTC	CASSLTGQGIYGYTF
-	TRBV23-1	TRBD1	TRBJ1-5	TGCGCCAGCAGTCCCTCTGGAGGGACAGGTCAGCCCCAGCATTTT	CASSPSGGTGQPQHF
-	TRBV7-9	-	TRBJ1-1	TGTGCCAGCAGGAATACAGCCGGCACTGAAGCTTTCTTT	CASRNTAGTEAFF
-	TRBV4-2	-	TRBJ2-6	TGTGCCAGCAGCCACGGGAAAGCTGGGGCCAACGTCCTGACTTTC	CASSHGKAGANVLTF
-	TRBV30	TRBD2	TRBJ2-4	TGTGCCTGGAGCGGGGGGGCCAAAAACATTCAGTACTTC	CAWSGGAKNIQYF
-	TRBV30	TRBD2	TRBJ2-1	TGTGCCCGCAGCGGGAGGGCCAACCATGAGCAGTTCTTC	CARSGRANHEQFF
-	TRBV30	TRBD1	TRBJ2-1	TGTGCCTGGAGTCCTACTCCGGGACAGGGAGGAGGGCAGGGTGAGCAGTTCTTC	CAWSPTPGQGGGQGEQFF
-	TRBV5-1	-	TRBJ2-3	TGCGCCAGCAGCTTGGATCTGGATACGCAGTATTTT	CASSLDLDTQYF
-	TRBV30	-	TRBJ1-1	TGTGCCTGGAGCCAGGGACTGGAGAACACTGAAGCTTTCTTT	CAWSQGLENTEAFF
-	TRBV5-4	TRBD1	TRBJ2-1	TGTGCCAGCAGCCGGGGAGTGGGACAGGGGGTATACAATGAGCAGTTCTTC	CASSRGVGQGVYNEQFF
-	TRBV9	-	TRBJ2-1	TGTGCCAGCAGCGTAGAGTCCATCCGTCCCGGCGGTGAGCAGTTCTTC	CASSVESIRPGGEQFF
-	TRBV28	TRBD2	TRBJ2-2	TGTGCCAGCAGTTTATCAGGCAGGACTAGCGGGGGGGCGAACACCGGGGAGCTGTTTTTT	CASSLSGRTSGGANTGELFF
-	TRBV4-1	TRBD2	TRBJ2-1	TGCGCCAGCAGCCAAGAAGGGCTAGCGGGAGACGGTGAGCAGTTCTTC	CASSQEGLAGDGEQFF
few	TRBV6-1	-	TRBJ1-3	TGTGCCAGCAGTGTGTTAGGAAACACCATATATTTT	CASSVLGNTIYF
few	TRBV6-5	TRBD1	TRBJ1-1	TGTGCCAGCAGGCCCGGACAGGAGAACACTGAAGCTTTCTTT	CASRPGQENTEAFF
-	TRBV7-9	-	TRBJ2-5	TGTGCCAGCAGCTTAGCTAGTTTAGAGACCCAGTACTTC	CASSLASLETQYF
once	TRBV2	-	TRBJ2-1	TGTGCCAGCAGACCCCTCGCGGGGAGCTCCTACAATGAGCAGTTCTTC	CASRPLAGSSYNEQFF
few	TRBV29-1	-	TRBJ1-5	TGCAGCGTTAAGGACAGTAGTGATCAGCCCCAGCATTTT	CSVKDSSDQPQHF